The clone carrying this T cell receptor (beta chain) was found a few times. This entry comes from a study of human T cells and chemical hapten exposure. The wider study: Sensitization applied 2% DPC to around 2 cm by around 2 cm of upper inner arm skin. All through the approximately 24-week study, the scalp of each patient received diphenylcyclopropenone doses weekly.

Trimming cost V 3 bases and J 1 base, with 16 bases left between them. The CDR3 runs to 16 residues. Looked up from germline, CDR1 is SGHRS and CDR2 is YFSETQ. The time point is: patch test 1, 2 weeks after DPC sensitization. Stated treatment: therapeutic diphenylcyclopropenone sensitization with weekly scalp DPC. It was unfractionated whole blood from which total RNA was extracted. Each CDR3 protein is one row after TCRdb ran MiXCR on the RACE reads. Of more than 35,000 distinct CDR3 sequences detected, more than 6% appear once; the ten largest clones hold roughly 9%. The sample was whole blood, taken in connection with sensitization to the hapten diphenylcyclopropenone (DPC). The sequence was obtained from a woman younger than 45 with alopecia areata. Some clones in this sample may be carry-over from other donors' samples. The V gene is TRBV5-1, the J gene TRBJ1-1; D is possibly TRBD1 (6 bases). CDR3 in amino acids: CASSSNAGTPNTEAFF. The CDR3 DNA sequence: TGCGCCAGCAGCTCTAATGCGGGGACACCGAACACTGAAGCTTTCTTT.